This is a list of T cell receptor beta chains from one sample in a study of T cells in tumors after PD-1 blockade. Clones were sequenced by immunoSEQ multiplex PCR, and TCRdb holds only the in-frame ones, with some missing. Among roughly 33,000 clones listed, approximately 78% were seen once. The sequenced sample was PBMCs, obtained before anti-PD-1 treatment. The receptors were sampled from a human donor with basal cell carcinoma. Each CDR3 is given with its conserved first and last residue. A D gene is named only where the DNA matches it firmly. Only some rows state a clone size, as once, few, many or a class for expanded clones.

J	D	V	size	DNA	CDR3
TRBJ1-2	NA	TRBV7-9	NA	TGTGCCAGCAGGTCCGCGGCTTCTGCTAACTATGGCTACACCTTC	CASRSAASANYGYTF
TRBJ2-1	TRBD2	TRBV7-8	NA	TGTGCCAGCAGTTTCGGACTAGCGGGGTACAATGAGCAGTTCTTC	CASSFGLAGYNEQFF
TRBJ2-7	NA	TRBV4-3	large	TGCGCCAGCAGCCAAGATATCGATGAGGCTAGCGATTCCTACGAGCAGTACTTC	CASSQDIDEASDSYEQYF
TRBJ2-5	TRBD2	TRBV7-8	NA	TGTGCCAGCAGCCCAGGCGGACTAGCGGGAGAGACCCAGTACTTC	CASSPGGLAGETQYF
TRBJ2-7	NA	TRBV7-8	NA	TGTGCCAGCAGCGAGGGCTGGGGGCAGTACTTC	CASSEGWGQYF
TRBJ2-5	NA	TRBV29-1	once	TGCAGCGTTATTGGGGGTGAGACCCAGTACTTC	CSVIGGETQYF
TRBJ1-5	NA	TRBV7-2	NA	TGTGCCAGCAGCTTAGGGGGGCCAAGGCGCAATCAGCCCCAGCATTTT	CASSLGGPRRNQPQHF
TRBJ2-1	NA	TRBV7-8	NA	TGTGCCAGCAGCCTGGGGGTCAATGAGCAGTTCTTC	CASSLGVNEQFF
TRBJ1-5	NA	TRBV6-5	NA	TGTGCCAGCAGTAAGTTAGACAGTCCGCCCCAGCATTTT	CASSKLDSPPQHF
TRBJ2-1	TRBD2	TRBV4-3	NA	TGCGCCAGCAGCCACGGACTAGCGGGGGGCTATGAGCAGTTCTTC	CASSHGLAGGYEQFF
TRBJ2-3	TRBD1	TRBV9	NA	TGTGCCAGCAGCGCCCAGGGGGACACGCGCACAGATACGCAGTATTTT	CASSAQGDTRTDTQYF
TRBJ1-1	NA	TRBV5-6	NA	TGTGCCAGCAGCTTGGAGGTAGGGGGGGCCACTGAAGCTTTCTTT	CASSLEVGGATEAFF
TRBJ1-5	NA	TRBV6-5	NA	TGTGCCAGCAGACACGGGACACCTAATCAGCCCCAGCATTTT	CASRHGTPNQPQHF
TRBJ2-7	NA	TRBV6-5	NA	TGTGCCAGCAGGATTCGGCAGGGCCCCTACGAGCAGTACTTC	CASRIRQGPYEQYF
TRBJ2-5	NA	TRBV20-1	NA	TGCAGTGCTGCTCAGGGGGAGACCCAGTACTTC	CSAAQGETQYF
TRBJ2-1	TRBD1	TRBV6-5	NA	TGTGCCAGCAGTTTCCGCAGGGGGCAGGGGGAGCAGTTCTTC	CASSFRRGQGEQFF
TRBJ2-1	NA	TRBV9	few	TGTGCCAGCAGCGTGTTTTCGGACAGCTACAATGAGCAGTTCTTC	CASSVFSDSYNEQFF
TRBJ2-1	TRBD2	TRBV7-9	NA	TGTGCCAGCAGCCCCTTAGCGGGAGGCTCCTACAATGAGCAGTTCTTC	CASSPLAGGSYNEQFF
TRBJ2-7	NA	TRBV7-2	NA	TGTGCCAGCAGCCCCTTGCGACTAGATCGACCATCCGAGCAGTACTTC	CASSPLRLDRPSEQYF
TRBJ1-1	TRBD1	TRBV5-4	NA	TGTGCCAGCAGATCAGGGGGGTTGAACACTGAAGCTTTCTTT	CASRSGGLNTEAFF
TRBJ2-1	TRBD2	TRBV2	few	TGTGCCAGCAGGGGAGGGAGACTAGCGGGAGCCAAGGAGTTCTTC	CASRGGRLAGAKEFF
TRBJ1-1	TRBD1	TRBV14	NA	TGTGCCAGCAGCCAAGATCGTACAGGGGGAACTGAAGCTTTCTTT	CASSQDRTGGTEAFF
TRBJ2-1	NA	TRBV29-1	NA	TGCAGCGCTGGAGGGGCAAGCTCCTACAATGAGCAGTTCTTC	CSAGGASSYNEQFF
TRBJ2-7	TRBD1	TRBV27	NA	TGTGCCAGCAGTCCGACGACAGGGGGCGGCGTGCAGTACTTC	CASSPTTGGGVQYF
TRBJ1-3	NA	TRBV28	NA	TGTGCCAGCATCTCCACTAGATGGAGCGGAAACACCATATATTTT	CASISTRWSGNTIYF
TRBJ2-3	NA	TRBV19	NA	TGTGCCAGTCGGGGACTGGGGGGATGGGATACGCAGTATTTT	CASRGLGGWDTQYF
TRBJ1-2	TRBD1	TRBV25-1	NA	TGTGCCAGCAGTTACAGGGACAGGCCGCAAGCAGGCTACACCTTC	CASSYRDRPQAGYTF
TRBJ2-1	NA	TRBV5-1	NA	TGCGCCAGCAGGCGGCCCCCGGGGAATGAGCAGTTCTTC	CASRRPPGNEQFF
TRBJ2-2	NA	TRBV11-3	NA	TGTGCCAGCAGCCCCCGGGGAGGGGGCACCGGGGAGCTGTTTTTT	CASSPRGGGTGELFF
TRBJ2-3	NA	TRBV5-8	NA	TGTGCCAGCAGCGGCTCGCCGGACCGCGCGTTCACAGATACGCAGTATTTT	CASSGSPDRAFTDTQYF
TRBJ2-3	TRBD1	TRBV5-1	NA	TGCGCCAGCAGCTTACAGGGGGTAGCAGATACGCAGTATTTT	CASSLQGVADTQYF
TRBJ1-5	NA	TRBV28	NA	TGTGCCAGCAGTGGGAACAGGGCGGTGAATCAGCCCCAGCATTTT	CASSGNRAVNQPQHF
TRBJ2-7	NA	TRBV2	NA	TGTGCCAGCAGTGAAGGATCAACCTACGAGCAGTACTTC	CASSEGSTYEQYF
TRBJ2-1	TRBD2	TRBV4-3	NA	TGCGCCAGCAGCCAAAATCCGCCGGGACTAGCGGGCTCGGGCAATGAGCAGTTCTTC	CASSQNPPGLAGSGNEQFF
TRBJ1-2	NA	TRBV30	NA	TGTGCCGTACAGCCGCGGAACTATGGCTACACCTTC	CAVQPRNYGYTF
TRBJ1-6	NA	TRBV7-8	NA	TGTGCCAGCAGCTTAGACAGGGCCTCACCCCTCCACTTT	CASSLDRASPLHF
TRBJ1-5	NA	TRBV7-8	NA	TGTGCCAGCAGCTTAAGTGTAGGGGCCTCCAATCAGCCCCAGCATTTT	CASSLSVGASNQPQHF
TRBJ1-1	NA	TRBV7-2	NA	TGTGCCAGCAGCTTAGGTGGCAGGGTGAACACTGAAGCTTTCTTT	CASSLGGRVNTEAFF
TRBJ2-7	TRBD2	TRBV7-8	once	TGTGCCAGCAGACCGACTAGCGGTTCCTACGAGCAGTACTTC	CASRPTSGSYEQYF
TRBJ2-1	NA	TRBV4-3	NA	TGCGCCAGCAGCCAAGATCATTATACCATCAACAATGAGCAGTTCTTC	CASSQDHYTINNEQFF
TRBJ2-2	NA	TRBV11-3	NA	TGTGCCAGCAGCGATAAGAACATCGGGGAGCTGTTTTTT	CASSDKNIGELFF
TRBJ1-2	NA	TRBV4-3	NA	TGCGCCAGCAGCCGGGGCAGGGGCACTAACTATGGCTACACCTTC	CASSRGRGTNYGYTF
TRBJ1-2	TRBD1	TRBV11-3	NA	TGTGCCAGCAGCTCCCGGTGGGACAGCTCAACGGATGGCTACACCTTC	CASSSRWDSSTDGYTF
TRBJ2-7	NA	TRBV19	NA	TGTGCCAGCCGGCGAGGGGTGAGCTCCTACGAGCAGTACTTC	CASRRGVSSYEQYF
TRBJ2-1	TRBD2	TRBV6-6	NA	TGTGCCAGCAGTTCGGGACTAGCGGGGGAAGAGCAGTTCTTC	CASSSGLAGEEQFF
TRBJ2-7	TRBD1	TRBV5-5	NA	TGTGCCAGCAGCACTCTAACAGGGGGCGACAATCAGTACTTC	CASSTLTGGDNQYF
TRBJ1-2	NA	TRBV7-2	NA	TGTGCCAGCAGCTTAGGGGGGGCCTATGGCTACACCTTC	CASSLGGAYGYTF
TRBJ1-5	NA	TRBV19	NA	TGTGCCAGTAGTATAACGTGGAATCAGCCCCAGCATTTT	CASSITWNQPQHF
TRBJ1-2	NA	TRBV7-2	NA	TGTGCCAGCAGCTTCGGGAGATCTAACTATGGCTACACCTTC	CASSFGRSNYGYTF
TRBJ2-5	NA	TRBV7-2	NA	TGTGCCAGCAGCTCCTACCAAGAGACCCAGTACTTC	CASSSYQETQYF
TRBJ2-1	TRBD2	TRBV28	once	TGTGCCAGCAGTAATAGCGGGAGTAGTATTGAGCAGTTCTTC	CASSNSGSSIEQFF
TRBJ2-5	NA	TRBV10-3	NA	TGTGCCACCGGGGAGGCAGGGGGAAACGGAGAGACCCAGTACTTC	CATGEAGGNGETQYF
TRBJ2-1	NA	TRBV9	NA	TGTGCCAGCAGCGTAGGGGGCGTGCTCTCCTACAATGAGCAGTTCTTC	CASSVGGVLSYNEQFF
TRBJ1-3	NA	TRBV9	NA	TGTGCCAGCAGCCCCCAAATGCAGGGAAACACCATATATTTT	CASSPQMQGNTIYF
TRBJ1-6	NA	TRBV7-6	NA	TGTGCCAGCAGCTTAGGGACCGGGATCGATAATTCACCCCTCCACTTT	CASSLGTGIDNSPLHF
TRBJ2-1	NA	TRBV5-1	NA	TGCGCCAGCAGCTTGGGGCTAGCAGACTACAATGAGCAGTTCTTC	CASSLGLADYNEQFF